The 30 T cell receptor beta chains in this list originate from one sample, sequenced in a study of cytomegalovirus exposure and HLA in healthy donors. PCR employed 60 Vbeta and 13 Jbeta primers. TCRdb's table, derived via immunoSEQ multiplex PCR, lists solely in-frame clones and lacks some. The table shows about 200,000 clones, with 79% occurring only once. Sequenced sample: PBMCs. Every receptor here comes from a male donor in good health and CMV-seropositive.

This clone was counted only a few times. CDR3 region: CASSLTGGLSNEKLFF. The CDR3 DNA is TGTGCCAGCAGCCTCACAGGGGGCCTATCTAATGAAAAACTGTTTTTT. The chain uses TRBV11-2 and TRBJ1-4; 9 nucleotides match TRBD1. The V segment lost 5 bases and the J segment 3 bases; nucleotides outside the gene matches: 7. The CDR3 has 16 residues. The germline gives CDR1 SGHAT, CDR2 FQNNGV.

The chain joins TRBV4-3 to TRBJ2-7, with D unresolved. CDR1 is LGHNA, CDR2 YSLEER, per germline. The CDR3 consists of 13 residues. Trimming took 0 bases from V and 7 from J, leaving 10 bases between them. Here the CDR3 reads CASSQDWQSEQYF. CDR3 DNA sequence: TGCGCCAGCAGCCAAGACTGGCAGTCGGAGCAGTACTTC.

This chain joins TRBV19 and TRBJ2-1, with 7 bases fitting TRBD1. The CDR3 length is 14 residues. Trimming took 8 bases from V and 1 from J; bases not matched to a gene: 5. Germline CDR1 reads LNHDA; CDR2 reads SQIVND (reference sequence). CDR3: CASYSGGSYNEQFF. In DNA form, the CDR3 reads TGTGCCAGTTACTCAGGGGGATCCTACAATGAGCAGTTCTTC. Complete variable domain (other parts from reference TRBV19 and TRBJ2-1): DGGITQSPKYLFRKEGQNVTLSCEQNLNHDAMYWYRQDPGQGLRLIYYSQIVNDFQKGDIAEGYSVSREKKESFPLTVTSAQKNPTAFYLCASYSGGSYNEQFFGPGTRLTVL.

This rearrangement joins TRBV6-1 to TRBJ2-3; 9 bases match TRBD2. The CDR3 runs to 14 residues. The ends lost 4 bases at V and 2 bases at J; junction bases unmatched: 1. CDR1 and CDR2 from the germline V gene are MNHNS and SASEGT. The CDR3 DNA reads as TGTGCCAGCAGTGCTAGCGGGGCCACAGATACGCAGTATTTT. Its protein product is CASSASGATDTQYF.

This chain connects TRBV7-2 to TRBJ2-5; possibly TRBD1 for D (5 bases). The CDR3 is made up of 12 amino acids. The germline gives CDR1 SGHTA, CDR2 FQGNSA. Trimming stripped 4 bases from V and 8 bases from J, with 11 bases between. The CDR3 coding sequence is TGTGCCAGCAGCTGGGGCATGACAACCCAGTACTTC. It yields the protein CASSWGMTTQYF.

This clone occurred once. This rearrangement joins TRBV19 to TRBJ1-6; D is possibly TRBD1 (6 bases). Germline V gene data show CDR1 as LNHDA and CDR2 as SQIVND (reference sequence). The CDR3 totals 17 residues. V lost 2 bases and J 5 bases, leaving 16 bases between the germline ends. The CDR3 region is CASSIPWGTTNNSPLHF. In nucleotides, the CDR3 is TGTGCCAGTAGTATACCTTGGGGGACAACCAATAATTCACCCCTCCACTTT.

The gene calls are TRBV4-2 and TRBJ1-6; D remains ambiguous. Deletions cut 0 bases from V and 6 bases from J, with 9 bases between. From germline, CDR1 is LGHNA and CDR2 YNFKEQ. The CDR3 extends over 15 amino acids. Written as DNA, the CDR3 is TGTGCCAGCAGCCAAGAATCAACAGCTAATTCACCCCTCCACTTT. This gives the protein CASSQESTANSPLHF.

This rearrangement joins TRBV7-9 to TRBJ1-6, with TRBD1 matching 10 bases. This CDR3 contains 18 residues. Trimming at V came to 5 bases and at J to 0 bases, leaving 7 bases not matched to a gene. CDR1 and CDR2 (germline): SEHNR, FQNEAQ (reference sequence). CDR3 coding DNA: TGTGCCAGCAGCCAGACAGGGGGCCTTAGCTCCTATAATTCACCCCTCCACTTT. Amino acids: CASSQTGGLSSYNSPLHF.

V gene TRBV27 combines with J gene TRBJ1-4; D not certain. The V end was cut by 8 bases, the J end by 8 bases, with 18 bases between. Germline V lookup: CDR1 MNHEY, CDR2 SMNVEV (reference sequence). CDR3 size: 14 residues. CDR3 DNA sequence: TGTGCCAGCCGACGGGAGCCCGGCTGGGAAAAACTGTTTTTT. It translates to CASRREPGWEKLFF.

The rearrangement joins TRBV18 to TRBJ1-1; D not resolved. V was cut by 4 bases and J by 2 bases, with 11 bases left in between. The CDR3 totals 14 residues. Germline values: CDR1 KGHSH, CDR2 LQKENI. CDR3 amino acids: CASSLQEVNTEAFF. The CDR3 nucleotides are TGTGCCAGCTCACTCCAGGAGGTTAACACTGAAGCTTTCTTT.

The V and J genes are TRBV9 and TRBJ2-5; 8 nucleotides align to TRBD2. This CDR3 has 16 amino acids. Germline values: CDR1 SGDLS, CDR2 YYNGEE. V shed 0 bases, J shed 0 bases, and the junction held 4 bases outside the gene matches. CDR3 coding DNA: TGTGCCAGCAGCGTAGCCCAACTAGCGGACCAAGAGACCCAGTACTTC. It encodes CASSVAQLADQETQYF.

The chain joins TRBV7-2 to TRBJ1-5; weak D call: TRBD1 (5 bases). The CDR3 spans 17 residues. Deletions cut 0 bases from V and 0 bases from J, with 12 bases between. Germline V gene lookup returns CDR1 SGHTA and CDR2 FQGNSA. CDR3 sequence: CASSLAGQSYSNQPQHF. In DNA, the CDR3 is TGTGCCAGCAGCTTAGCAGGACAAAGTTATAGCAATCAGCCCCAGCATTTT.

The chain uses TRBV5-1 and TRBJ1-6; D call uncertain. V was cut by 7 bases and J by 0 bases, with 8 bases left in between. The CDR3 has 14 residues. CDR1 is SGHRS and CDR2 is YFSETQ in the germline V gene. As DNA, the CDR3 is TGCGCCAGCCAGGCGAACTCCTATAATTCACCCCTCCACTTT. It translates to CASQANSYNSPLHF.

This chain links TRBV2 with TRBJ1-2; a weak D match, TRBD1 (6 bases). The CDR3 has 12 residues. Germline CDR1 SNHLY, CDR2 FYNNEI. The ends were cut back, 4 bases at V and 8 bases at J, with 11 bases in the middle. CDR3: CASSGLGGGYTF. The CDR3, as DNA: TGTGCCAGCAGTGGCTTAGGGGGAGGCTACACCTTC.

The chain uses TRBV4-1 and TRBJ1-5, with TRBD1 matching 8 bases. Looked up from germline, CDR1 is MGHRA and CDR2 is YSYEKL. After removal of 1 base from V and 5 bases from J, the junction contained 4 bases not matched to a gene. This CDR3 contains 15 residues. The chain's CDR3 is CASSQAQGADQPQHF. The CDR3 DNA sequence: TGCGCCAGCAGCCAAGCGCAGGGGGCAGATCAGCCCCAGCATTTT.

The chain links TRBV5-8 to TRBJ1-6; 9 bases are shared with TRBD1. Germline CDR1 SGHTS, CDR2 YDEGEE. The CDR3 runs to 16 residues. V shed 3 bases, J shed 7 bases, and the junction held 8 bases outside the gene matches. The DNA of the CDR3 is TGTGCCAGCAGCTACCGGAGGACAGGGGACAATTCACCCCTCCACTTT. Amino acids: CASSYRRTGDNSPLHF.

The J gene is TRBJ1-2, the V gene TRBV7-9; the match to TRBD1 covers 11 bases. Germline V gene sequence: CDR1 SEHNR, CDR2 FQNEAQ (reference sequence). The CDR3 length is 14 residues. J was trimmed by 7 bases and V by 5 bases; bases with no gene match: 6. DNA of the CDR3: TGTGCCAGCAGCCCTGGACAGGGGGCTTCTGGCTACACCTTC. Translation: CASSPGQGASGYTF.

V usage is TRBV5-1 and J usage is TRBJ2-7; 7 bases agree with TRBD1. The CDR3 is 14 residues long. J gave up 2 bases and V 4 bases, and 6 bases lay outside the gene matches. CDR1 is SGHRS and CDR2 is YFSETQ in the germline V gene. The CDR3, as DNA: TGCGCCAGCAGCACCGGGACAGTGACCTACGAGCAGTACTTC. Translated: CASSTGTVTYEQYF.

The chain employs TRBV20-1 and TRBJ1-2; D is unclear. Germline V CDR1 and CDR2: DFQATT, SNEGSKA (reference sequence). CDR3 length: 10 residues. V gave up 3 bases and J gave up 7 bases, with 6 bases separating them. CDR3 sequence: CSARASGYTF. CDR3 sequence (DNA): TGCAGTGCTAGGGCATCTGGCTACACCTTC.

The rearrangement joins TRBV7-3 to TRBJ2-3; 8 nucleotides agree with TRBD2. Germline assignment: CDR1 SGHTA and CDR2 FQGTGA. The CDR3 sequence is 16 residues long. V lost 6 bases, J lost 6 bases, and 14 bases stayed unmatched. CDR3 loop: CASRGEGGGRRDTQYF. The CDR3 DNA is TGTGCCAGCAGAGGCGAAGGTGGCGGGAGGAGGGATACGCAGTATTTT.

The rearrangement joins TRBV5-4 to TRBJ1-1; tentatively, D is TRBD1 (5 bases). This CDR3 is 15 amino acids long. Trimming stripped 0 bases from V and 1 base from J, with 10 bases between. Germline V gives CDR1 SGHNT, CDR2 YYREEE (reference sequence). The CDR3 DNA sequence: TGTGCCAGCAGCTTGGTGTGGAGGGGGAACACTGAAGCTTTCTTT. Translated: CASSLVWRGNTEAFF.

V gene TRBV15 combines with J gene TRBJ2-1, with a weak D call TRBD1 (5 bases). Per the germline V gene, CDR1 is LNHNV and CDR2 is YYDKDF (reference sequence). The ends were cut back, 0 bases at V and 7 bases at J, with 7 bases in the middle. The CDR3 sequence is 13 residues long. CDR3 sequence reads: CATSREPGNEQFF. The CDR3, as DNA: TGTGCCACCAGCAGAGAACCAGGGAATGAGCAGTTCTTC.

The chain links TRBV19 to TRBJ1-2, with D possibly TRBD1 on 5 matching bases. The germline gives CDR1 LNHDA, CDR2 SQIVND (reference sequence). The CDR3 length is 15 residues. The V end was cut by 5 bases, the J end by 2 bases, with 15 bases between. CDR3 sequence reads: CASSFSPGPNYGYTF. The CDR3 DNA reads as TGTGCCAGTAGTTTCTCCCCAGGGCCGAACTATGGCTACACCTTC.

The chain has TRBV12-5 and TRBJ2-5, with D possibly being TRBD1 (6 bases). Germline values: CDR1 LGHNT, CDR2 FRNRAP. The CDR3 has 13 residues. Trimming removed 6 bases from V and 3 bases from J, with 11 bases in between. CDR3 nucleotide sequence: TGTGCTAGTGGGGCGACAGGAGAAGAGACCCAGTACTTC. Translating gives CASGATGEETQYF.

The chain recombines TRBV30 with TRBJ1-5, with TRBD1 as a possible D gene (5 bases). CDR3 length equals 17 residues. V lost 0 bases to trimming and J lost 2 bases, with 17 bases between them. CDR1 is GTSNPN and CDR2 is SVGIG in the germline V gene (reference sequence). The CDR3 is CAWSVPYLGGGNQPQHF. CDR3 bases: TGTGCCTGGAGTGTACCATACCTTGGGGGGGGCAATCAGCCCCAGCATTTT.

This clone was found a few times. In DNA form, the CDR3 reads TGTGCCAGCAGCCTCTTGAATACCGGGACAGCCCTCTCTGGAAACACCATATATTTT. It yields the protein CASSLLNTGTALSGNTIYF. The J gene is TRBJ1-3, the V gene TRBV11-3; 7 bases match TRBD1. J was trimmed by 0 bases and V by 5 bases; bases with no gene match: 16. This CDR3 has 19 amino acids. Germline V lookup: CDR1 SGHNT, CDR2 YENEEA.

The chain links TRBV15 to TRBJ2-7, with a possible D match to TRBD2 (5 bases). From germline, CDR1 is LNHNV and CDR2 YYDKDF (reference sequence). V was cut by 1 base and J by 5 bases, with 15 bases left in between. The CDR3 covers 15 residues. CDR3 sequence (DNA): TGTGCCACCAGCAGAGGGGGAGCCGGGAACCACGAGCAGTACTTC. Encoded protein: CATSRGGAGNHEQYF. The full variable domain, with the rest looked up from reference TRBV15 and TRBJ2-7, is DAMVIQNPRYQVTQFGKPVTLSCSQTLNHNVMYWYQQKSSQAPKLLFHYYDKDFNNEADTPDNFQSRRPNTSFCFLDIRSPGLGDTAMYLCATSRGGAGNHEQYFGPGTRLTVT.

This clone has more than one count but fewer than ten. The V gene is TRBV20-1, the J gene TRBJ1-5; no clear D. This CDR3 has 11 amino acids. CDR1 is DFQATT and CDR2 is SNEGSKA in the germline V gene (reference sequence). V dropped 7 bases and J dropped 1 base, with 5 bases sitting between them. DNA of the CDR3: TGCAGTGGAGGGAGCAATCAGCCCCAGCATTTT. It yields the protein CSGGSNQPQHF.

V gene TRBV7-9 combines with J gene TRBJ1-5, with a weak D call TRBD1 (6 bases). Trimming took 3 bases from V and 5 from J, leaving 11 bases between them. Germline V gives CDR1 SEHNR, CDR2 FQNEAQ (reference sequence). CDR3 length equals 14 residues. CDR3 in DNA: TGTGCCAGCAGCTTGGGCAGGGGTGATCAGCCCCAGCATTTT. This codes for CASSLGRGDQPQHF.

V gene TRBV7-2 combines with J gene TRBJ2-3, with 10 bases aligning to TRBD2. CDR3 size: 17 residues. Germline V lookup: CDR1 SGHTA, CDR2 FQGNSA. Germline trimming cut 5 bases from V and 5 bases from J; bases unmatched to any gene: 13. DNA of the CDR3: TGTGCCAGCAGCATTCGTTTAGCGGGAGGACATCGAGATACGCAGTATTTT. Amino acid sequence: CASSIRLAGGHRDTQYF.